This TCR beta chain was captured in a study of blood T cell repertoires in COVID-19. Across the whole study: Researchers got acute and convalescent COVID-19 samples from the United States, Italy and Spain. The cDNA or gDNA used as material had been derived from T cells, B-cell-depleted T cells, or PBMCs.

The protocol was immunoSEQ multiplex PCR, while the TCRdb copy is restricted to in-frame clones and leaves out a portion. Found here are around 110,000 clones, over 70% of them singletons; the top ten hold approximately 0.9%. This CDR3 has 15 residues. Germline loops: CDR1 SGHVS, CDR2 FQNEAQ. V lost 5 bases and J lost 0, with 10 bases in between. This receptor was taken from a human donor with acute or convalescent COVID-19. The donor label of this sample is uncertain. This chain links TRBV7-8 with TRBJ1-4; unclear D gene. Sequences were obtained from peripheral blood. CDR3 coding DNA: TGTGCCAGCAGCCCCCGCACTTCAACTAATGAAAAACTGTTTTTT. It translates to CASSPRTSTNEKLFF.